These T cell receptor beta chains were read from a single sample in a study of molecular identifiers for immune sequencing clone quantification. TCRdb re-called the PCR reads through MiXCR, storing one row per CDR3 protein. This table holds about 320,000 distinct CDR3 sequences, 24% found once. Sequences were obtained from naive CD8+ T cells from blood, with Jurkat cell RNA spiked in. These receptors came from a human donor in good health. Some libraries in this study had Jurkat cell RNA spiked in. CDR3s include the opening cysteine and the closing phenylalanine or tryptophan. The D gene is left open where the match is weak. Clone size is shown for a subset of rows, as once, few, many or a class of expanded clone.

V	D	J	size	CDR3	DNA
TRBV4-1	NA	TRBJ1-5	NA	CASSQDRGKRPQHF	TGCGCCAGCAGCCAAGACCGGGGGAAACGGCCCCAGCATTTT
TRBV7-8	NA	TRBJ1-6	many	CASSLEPGILSPLHF	TGTGCCAGCAGCTTAGAGCCAGGGATACTATCCCCCCTCCACTTT
TRBV27	TRBD1	TRBJ2-7	few	CASSPMRTGGEQYF	TGTGCCAGCAGTCCGATGAGGACAGGGGGCGAGCAGTACTTC
TRBV10-3	TRBD1	TRBJ2-2	NA	CAITQSGQGNTGELFF	TGTGCCATCACTCAGAGCGGACAGGGAAACACCGGGGAGCTGTTTTTT
TRBV28	NA	TRBJ2-7	few	CASSILGVFSYEQYF	TGTGCCAGCAGCATTTTGGGGGTGTTCTCCTACGAGCAGTACTTC
TRBV4-1	NA	TRBJ2-3	NA	CASSQVDTQYF	TGCGCCAGCAGCCAGGTAGATACGCAGTATTTT
TRBV29-1	NA	TRBJ1-1	few	CSVVLWGGRDTEAFF	TGCAGCGTTGTGCTGTGGGGGGGTAGGGACACTGAAGCTTTCTTT
TRBV12-3/TRBV12-4	TRBD1	TRBJ1-2	NA	CASRTPGQGNYGYTF	TGTGCCAGCAGAACCCCGGGACAGGGAAACTATGGCTACACCTTC
TRBV9	NA	TRBJ1-5	many	CASGGDQPQHF	TGTGCCAGTGGGGGGGATCAGCCCCAGCATTTT
TRBV30	TRBD2	TRBJ2-2	NA	CAWNLAGQRITGELFF	TGTGCCTGGAATCTAGCGGGGCAGCGAATCACCGGGGAGCTGTTTTTT
TRBV4-3	TRBD2	TRBJ2-3	NA	CASSQDRSGTLYTATQYF	TGCGCCAGCAGCCAGGACCGAAGCGGGACGCTCTACACAGCTACGCAGTATTTT
TRBV25-1	NA	TRBJ1-3	few	CASSDPDRLPGNTIYF	TGTGCCAGCAGTGACCCGGACCGTTTGCCTGGAAACACCATATATTTT
TRBV5-5	NA	TRBJ2-2	few	CASSLGVLDTGELFF	TGTGCCAGCAGCTTGGGGGTTCTGGACACCGGGGAGCTGTTTTTT
TRBV27	NA	TRBJ2-7	few	CASSFLGRVHEQYF	TGTGCCAGCAGTTTCCTGGGGAGAGTCCACGAGCAGTACTTC
TRBV29-1	NA	TRBJ1-1	many	CSVVGQDTEAFF	TGCAGCGTTGTAGGGCAGGACACTGAAGCTTTCTTT
TRBV13	NA	TRBJ2-3	NA	CARRLSQGLTDTQYF	TGTGCCCGCCGCTTAAGCCAGGGGCTGACAGATACGCAGTATTTT
TRBV12-3/TRBV12-4	NA	TRBJ1-5	NA	CASSPSGYSNQPQHF	TGTGCCAGCAGTCCTAGTGGGTATAGCAATCAGCCCCAGCATTTT
TRBV7-2	TRBD1	TRBJ1-1	NA	CASSLRGRDTEAFF	TGTGCCAGCAGCTTAAGGGGGCGCGACACTGAAGCTTTCTTT
TRBV7-2	NA	TRBJ1-1	many	CASSWSAGHVNTEAFF	TGTGCCAGCAGCTGGTCGGCGGGACACGTGAACACTGAAGCTTTCTTT
TRBV12-3/TRBV12-4	NA	TRBJ2-5	many	CASSLAGRETQYF	TGTGCCAGCAGTTTGGCAGGGCGAGAGACCCAGTACTTC
TRBV2	NA	TRBJ1-1	few	CASSEGTVMNTEAFF	TGTGCCAGCAGTGAAGGGACAGTAATGAACACTGAAGCTTTCTTT
TRBV20-1	TRBD2	TRBJ2-3	NA	CRWGLLFCTDTQYF	TGCAGATGGGGACTACTTTTTTGCACAGATACGCAGTATTTT
TRBV2	NA	TRBJ2-7	few	CASRATTNTLYEQYF	TGTGCCAGCAGAGCTACAACGAACACCCTCTACGAGCAGTACTTC
TRBV4-1	TRBD1	TRBJ1-2	many	CASSKTGNYGYTF	TGCGCCAGCAGCAAGACAGGGAACTATGGCTACACCTTC
TRBV12-3/TRBV12-4	TRBD1	TRBJ2-3	NA	CASNAGQGALSTDTRYF	TGTGCCAGCAACGCGGGACAGGGGGCCTTGAGCACAGATACGCGGTATTTT
TRBV6-5	NA	TRBJ2-7	NA	CASGYSGEHSYEQYF	TGTGCCAGCGGTTACTCGGGGGAGCACTCCTACGAGCAGTACTTC
TRBV6-1	NA	TRBJ2-2	few	CASSSTGDRTGELFF	TGTGCCAGCAGTTCTACGGGAGACAGGACCGGGGAGCTGTTTTTT
TRBV25-1	NA	TRBJ1-1	many	CASSVYTEAFF	TGTGCCAGCAGTGTCTACACTGAAGCTTTCTTT
TRBV24-1	NA	TRBJ2-3	NA	CATSDSANTDTQYF	TGTGCCACCAGTGATTCGGCAAACACAGATACGCAGTATTTT
TRBV6-5	TRBD2	TRBJ2-1	many	CASSYGGSTYNEQFF	TGTGCCAGCAGTTACGGCGGGAGCACCTACAATGAGCAGTTCTTC
TRBV4-3	NA	TRBJ1-3	many	CASSPGLGNTIYF	TGTGCCAGCAGCCCGGGACTTGGAAACACCATATATTTT
TRBV7-9	TRBD2	TRBJ2-1	few	CASSTSGTNNEQFF	TGTGCCAGCAGCACTAGCGGGACGAACAATGAGCAGTTCTTC
TRBV23-1	NA	TRBJ1-1	NA	CAGSQSCTDNTEAFF	TGCGCCGGCAGTCAATCTTGTACGGACAACACTGAAGCTTTCTTT
TRBV6-1	NA	TRBJ1-1	few	CASRLQATEAFF	TGTGCCAGCAGGTTACAGGCTACTGAAGCTTTCTTT
TRBV27	NA	TRBJ2-7	few	CASSLAGQRGDEQYF	TGTGCCAGCAGTTTGGCCGGCCAGAGAGGGGACGAGCAGTACTTC
TRBV27	TRBD1	TRBJ2-7	many	CASSTRDSYEQYF	TGTGCCAGCAGTACCCGGGACAGCTACGAGCAGTACTTC
TRBV6-2/TRBV6-3	NA	TRBJ1-5	many	CASSYSGASHQPQHF	TGTGCCAGCAGTTACTCCGGGGCATCGCATCAGCCCCAGCATTTT
TRBV19	NA	TRBJ2-2	NA	CAGSIQDGNTGELFF	TGTGCCGGTAGTATTCAGGACGGGAACACCGGGGAGCTGTTTTTT
TRBV5-1	TRBD2	TRBJ2-3	many	CASSRTSGNTDTQYF	TGCGCCAGCAGCCGTACTAGCGGGAACACAGATACGCAGTATTTT
TRBV19	NA	TRBJ2-1	few	CASSASRINEQFF	TGTGCCAGTAGTGCGAGCAGGATCAATGAGCAGTTCTTC
TRBV6-1	NA	TRBJ2-1	NA	CASIGTQLYNEQFF	TGTGCCAGCATCGGGACACAACTGTACAATGAGCAGTTCTTC
TRBV4-1	NA	TRBJ2-2	few	CASRAQGTGELFF	TGCGCCAGCAGGGCCCAGGGGACCGGGGAGCTGTTTTTT
TRBV7-6	NA	TRBJ2-7	many	CASSLVGRGEQYF	TGTGCCAGCAGCTTAGTGGGGCGAGGCGAGCAGTACTTC
TRBV29-1	NA	TRBJ2-5	many	CSVEGASDQETQYF	TGCAGCGTTGAAGGGGCTAGCGACCAAGAGACCCAGTACTTC
TRBV11-2	NA	TRBJ2-3	NA	CASSLETGAYTDTQYF	TGTGCCAGCAGCTTAGAGACAGGAGCCTACACAGATACGCAGTATTTT
TRBV7-9	TRBD1	TRBJ1-1	many	CASSRAGTEYTEAFF	TGTGCCAGCAGCCGCGCCGGGACAGAGTACACTGAAGCTTTCTTT
TRBV27	NA	TRBJ2-7	few	CASSLVGVGEQYF	TGTGCCAGCAGTTTAGTCGGGGTCGGGGAGCAGTACTTC
TRBV6-5	NA	TRBJ2-3	NA	CASSYPGGSPSTDTQYF	TGTGCCAGCAGTTACCCAGGCGGCAGCCCTAGCACAGATACGCAGTATTTT
TRBV13	TRBD2	TRBJ2-7	few	CASSFFQLAGGREQYF	TGTGCCAGCAGCTTTTTCCAACTAGCGGGAGGGAGGGAGCAGTACTTC
TRBV7-2	TRBD1	TRBJ2-4	many	CASSLESGQGHF	TGTGCCAGCAGCTTAGAGTCCGGACAGGGGCACTTC
TRBV2	TRBD2	TRBJ2-3	many	CASSGLAVGDTQYF	TGTGCCAGCAGTGGACTAGCGGTCGGCGATACGCAGTATTTT
TRBV7-6	NA	TRBJ2-3	many	CASSLIGARRREDTDTQYF	TGTGCCAGCAGCTTAATCGGTGCCCGTCGGAGGGAGGACACAGATACGCAGTATTTT
TRBV20-1	TRBD2	TRBJ2-5	few	CSARWSGGAWETQYF	TGCAGTGCTAGGTGGAGCGGGGGGGCCTGGGAGACCCAGTACTTC
TRBV7-2	TRBD2	TRBJ2-4	many	CASSLVGGGFKNIQYF	TGTGCCAGCAGCTTGGTTGGCGGGGGATTCAAAAACATTCAGTACTTC